One T cell receptor (beta chain) is described in this entry. This sample was included in a study of OX40 agonist ivuxolimab in advanced cancers. TCRdb's copy holds only in-frame clones and misses some; the assay was immunoSEQ multiplex PCR. The repertoire has about 70,000 clones, about nine tenths of them found once; the top ten carry approximately 2.5%. Germline V gene data show CDR1 as ENHRY and CDR2 as SYGVKD. The V end was cut by 0 bases, the J end by 4 bases, with 13 bases between. This CDR3 spans 15 amino acids. This receptor was identified in an adult with an advanced solid tumor such as melanoma, head and neck, liver or kidney cancer. The chain is built from TRBV10-3 and TRBJ2-7, with D possibly being TRBD2 (5 bases). The sequences come from CD4+ or CD8+ T cells sorted from blood, collected in a trial of the OX40 agonist ivuxolimab. The CDR3 sequence is CAISESLASLYEQYF. CDR3 DNA sequence: TGTGCCATCAGTGAGTCCCTAGCCTCTTTGTACGAGCAGTACTTC.